This T cell receptor beta chain was profiled in a study of T cells expressing NK-cell markers. Overall study: It was sorted CD3+CD56+NKG2C+, CD3+CD56+NKG2C- and CD3+CD56-NKG2C+ T cells that supplied the TCR beta repertoires.

Overall study findings and caveats: Expanded NKG2C+ T cell clones were not confirmed as HCMV-specific.

For this clonotype: Its antigen is still unknown.

CDR1 and CDR2 (germline): MNHEY, SVGAGI. The CDR3 loop spans 16 amino acids. cDNA encoding TCR beta was synthesized via 5'RACE template switching incorporating UMIs. With the 5' RACE reads reprocessed, TCRdb shows one record per CDR3 protein and no DNA. The sample holds 200,000 to 300,000 distinct CDR3 sequences. This TCR was sampled from a man between 18 and 35 years old in good health. The chain is built from TRBV6-5 and TRBJ2-7; TCRdb's D call of TRBD2 is untestable without DNA. Sequenced material: blood T cells: a sorted CD56 or NKG2C T cell subset, CD4+ or CD8+ T cells, or bulk PBMC T cells (not recorded which). CDR3 in amino acids: CASSYSHPERGYEQYF.